The clone carrying this T cell receptor (beta chain) was found a few times. Its matching antigen is unknown. In making TCR cDNA, 5'RACE template switching added a universal primer site and UMIs to it. TCRdb fed the 5' RACE reads into MiXCR, producing one record per CDR3 protein. The sample has 400,000 to 450,000 distinct CDR3 sequences; 18% are singletons. The data belong to a study of T cells after yellow fever vaccination. General study results and limits: The secondary response peaked faster, at day 5 versus 15, but was weaker. Most primary-vaccination clones recurred post-booster (roughly 96% CD4, around 88% CD8).

Germline-derived CDR1 and CDR2 are DFQATT and SNEGSKA (reference sequence). This CDR3 region has 14 residues. J was trimmed by 6 bases and V by 6 bases; bases with no gene match: 11. The chain recombines TRBV20-1 with TRBJ2-1, with TRBD1 identical over 7 bases. The sample here was PBMCs, taken before the yellow fever booster vaccination. This clonotype was obtained from a man between 18 and 29 years old who received the YFV17D yellow fever vaccine. The CDR3 region is CSATGQVLLNEQFF. The CDR3 DNA sequence: TGCAGTGCCACCGGACAGGTCTTACTCAATGAGCAGTTCTTC.